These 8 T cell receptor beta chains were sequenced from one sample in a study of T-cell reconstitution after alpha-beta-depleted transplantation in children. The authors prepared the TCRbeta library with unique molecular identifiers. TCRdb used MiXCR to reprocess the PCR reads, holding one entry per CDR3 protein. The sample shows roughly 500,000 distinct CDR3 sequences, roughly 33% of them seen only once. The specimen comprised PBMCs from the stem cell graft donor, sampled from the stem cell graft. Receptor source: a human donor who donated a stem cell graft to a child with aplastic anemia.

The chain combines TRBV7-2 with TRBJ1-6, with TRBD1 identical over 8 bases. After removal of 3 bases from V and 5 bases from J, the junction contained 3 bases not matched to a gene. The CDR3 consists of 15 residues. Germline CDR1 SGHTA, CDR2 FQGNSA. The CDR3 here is CASSLWTGNNSPLHF. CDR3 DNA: TGTGCCAGCAGCTTGTGGACAGGGAATAATTCACCCCTCCACTTT.

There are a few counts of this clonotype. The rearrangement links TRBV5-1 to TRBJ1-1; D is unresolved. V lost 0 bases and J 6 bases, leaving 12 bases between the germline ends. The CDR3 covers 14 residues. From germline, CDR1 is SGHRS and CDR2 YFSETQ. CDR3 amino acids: CASSLVQAPSEAFF. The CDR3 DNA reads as TGCGCCAGCAGCTTGGTCCAGGCCCCCTCTGAAGCTTTCTTT.

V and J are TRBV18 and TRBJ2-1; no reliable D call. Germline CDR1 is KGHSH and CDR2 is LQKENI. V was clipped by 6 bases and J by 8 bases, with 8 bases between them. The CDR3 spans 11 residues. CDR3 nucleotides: TGTGCCAGCTCGCTTACGGATGAGCAGTTCTTC. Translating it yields CASSLTDEQFF.

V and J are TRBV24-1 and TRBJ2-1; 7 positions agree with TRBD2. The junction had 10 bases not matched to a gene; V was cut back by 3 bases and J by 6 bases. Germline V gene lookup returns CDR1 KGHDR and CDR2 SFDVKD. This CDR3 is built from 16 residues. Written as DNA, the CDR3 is TGTGCCACCAGTGATATCGGCGGGAGTATTGGCAATGAGCAGTTCTTC. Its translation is CATSDIGGSIGNEQFF.

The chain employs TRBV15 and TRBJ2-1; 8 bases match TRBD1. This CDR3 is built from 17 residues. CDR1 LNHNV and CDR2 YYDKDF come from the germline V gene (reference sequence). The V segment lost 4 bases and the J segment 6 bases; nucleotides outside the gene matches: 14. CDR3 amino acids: CATSKRVRTGSFNEQFF. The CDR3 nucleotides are TGTGCCACCAGCAAACGCGTCAGGACAGGGTCTTTCAATGAGCAGTTCTTC.

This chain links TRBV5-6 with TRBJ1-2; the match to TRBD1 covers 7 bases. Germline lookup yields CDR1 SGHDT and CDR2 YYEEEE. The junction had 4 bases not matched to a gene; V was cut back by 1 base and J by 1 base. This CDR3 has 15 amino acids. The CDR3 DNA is TGTGCCAGCAGCTTGCAGACAGGGTTTAACTATGGCTACACCTTC. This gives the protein CASSLQTGFNYGYTF.

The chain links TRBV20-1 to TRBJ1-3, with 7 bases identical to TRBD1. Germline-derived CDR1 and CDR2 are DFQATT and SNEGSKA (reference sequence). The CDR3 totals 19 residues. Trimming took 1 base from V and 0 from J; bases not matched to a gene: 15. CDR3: CSARARYRGTLSSGNTIYF. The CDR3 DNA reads TGCAGTGCTAGAGCACGGTACAGGGGTACTCTGAGCTCTGGAAACACCATATATTTT.

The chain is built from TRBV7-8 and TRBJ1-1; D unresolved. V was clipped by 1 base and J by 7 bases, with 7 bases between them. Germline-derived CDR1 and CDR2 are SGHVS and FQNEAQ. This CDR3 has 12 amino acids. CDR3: CASSLGQVEAFF. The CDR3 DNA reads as TGTGCCAGCAGCTTAGGCCAGGTTGAAGCTTTCTTT.